This T cell receptor beta chain was captured in a study of Ad26.COV2.S vaccination and SARS-CoV-2 variants. Background on the study: The vaccine Ad26.COV2.S was put into the muscle once, or twice with 56 days between.

Trimming took 1 base from V and 3 from J, leaving 9 bases between them. The CDR3 is 14 amino acids. The germline V gene has CDR1 SGHDT and CDR2 YYEEEE. TCRdb keeps only in-frame clones here, not all; method: immunoSEQ multiplex PCR. In the table there are around 340,000 clones, approximately 86% of which are singletons. Described treatment: 15 to 20 received Ad26.COV2.S at low or high dose, single or two shots; about 5 received placebo; per-sample allocation not given. All samples were drawn on day 63, counting from the first vaccine or placebo injection. In Boston, an adult donor aged 18-55 years took part.

This specimen was peripheral blood, taken in a trial of Ad26.COV2.S vaccine versus placebo. The TCR sequence derives from a person aged 18-65 years who received the Ad26.COV2.S COVID-19 vaccine or a placebo. V usage is TRBV5-6 and J usage is TRBJ2-3; a possible D gene is TRBD2 (6 bases). The CDR3 region has the DNA TGTGCCAGCAGCTTGAGAGGGACTACAGATACGCAGTATTTT. This encodes CASSLRGTTDTQYF.